This TCR beta chain comes out of a study of T cell repertoires in cytomegalovirus infection. At the level of the study: Public TCR beta signatures provided an indication of both CMV infection and a matching HLA type.

Per the germline V gene, CDR1 is MNHGY and CDR2 is SAAAGT. This CDR3 contains 14 residues. V lost 5 bases and J 5 bases, leaving 14 bases between the germline ends. MiXCR, run by TCRdb on the reads, gives a single entry per CDR3 protein. The data hold 900,000 to 950,000 distinct CDR3 sequences, with around 32% observed a single time. This clonotype was observed a few times. Its antigen is not identified. This chain joins TRBV6-8 and TRBJ2-3; possibly TRBD1 for D (6 bases). The TCR originated in a human donor in good health (CMV status not recorded). Some clones in this sample may be carry-over from other donors' samples. Material: cultured CD8+ T cells from PBMCs, obtained from culture after CMV antigen stimulation. CDR3: CASSHSTRGDTQYF. CDR3 sequence (DNA): TGTGCCAGCAGTCATTCGACCAGGGGAGATACGCAGTATTTT.